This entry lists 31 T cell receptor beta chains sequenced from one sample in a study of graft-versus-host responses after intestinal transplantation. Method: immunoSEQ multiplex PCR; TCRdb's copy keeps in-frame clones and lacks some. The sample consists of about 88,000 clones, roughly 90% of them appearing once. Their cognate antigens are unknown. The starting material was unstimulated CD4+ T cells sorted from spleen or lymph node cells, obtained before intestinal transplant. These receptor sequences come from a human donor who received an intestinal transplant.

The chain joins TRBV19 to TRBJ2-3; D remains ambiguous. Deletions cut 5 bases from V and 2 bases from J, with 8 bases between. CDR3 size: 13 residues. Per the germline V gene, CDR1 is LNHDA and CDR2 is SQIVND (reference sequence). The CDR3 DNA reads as TGTGCCAGTAGTGCTAGGATCACAGATACGCAGTATTTT. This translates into CASSARITDTQYF.

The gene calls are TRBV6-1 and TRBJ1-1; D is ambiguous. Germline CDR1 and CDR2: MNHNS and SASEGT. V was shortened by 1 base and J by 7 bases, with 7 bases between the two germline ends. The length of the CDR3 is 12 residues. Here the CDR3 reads CASSEGSGEAFF. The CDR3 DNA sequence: TGTGCCAGCAGTGAAGGGTCAGGTGAAGCTTTCTTT.

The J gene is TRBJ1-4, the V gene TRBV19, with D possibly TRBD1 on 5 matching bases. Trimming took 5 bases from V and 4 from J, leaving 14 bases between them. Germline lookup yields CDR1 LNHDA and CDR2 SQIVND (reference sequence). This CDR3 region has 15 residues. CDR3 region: CASSPLQALNEKLFF. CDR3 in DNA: TGTGCCAGTAGTCCACTACAGGCCCTTAATGAAAAACTGTTTTTT.

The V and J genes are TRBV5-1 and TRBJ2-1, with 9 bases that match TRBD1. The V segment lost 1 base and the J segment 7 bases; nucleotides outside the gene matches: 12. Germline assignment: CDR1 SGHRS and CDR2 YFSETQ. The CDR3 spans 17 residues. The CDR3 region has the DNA TGCGCCAGCAGCTTGCGTCGGGACAGGGAGTTTGGGAATGAGCAGTTCTTC. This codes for CASSLRRDREFGNEQFF.

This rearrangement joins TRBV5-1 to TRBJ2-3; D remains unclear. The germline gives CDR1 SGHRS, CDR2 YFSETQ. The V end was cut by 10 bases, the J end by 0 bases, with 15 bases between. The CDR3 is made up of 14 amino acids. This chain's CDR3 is CAPLPKPSTDTQYF. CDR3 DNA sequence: TGCGCCCCCCTGCCGAAGCCTAGCACAGATACGCAGTATTTT.

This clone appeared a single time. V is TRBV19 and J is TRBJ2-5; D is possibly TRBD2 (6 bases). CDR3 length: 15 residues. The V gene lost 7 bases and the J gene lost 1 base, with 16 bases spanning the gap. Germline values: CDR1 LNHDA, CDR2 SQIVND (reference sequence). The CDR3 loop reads CASTQPGLLQETQYF. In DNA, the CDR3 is TGTGCCAGTACCCAACCGGGACTGCTCCAAGAGACCCAGTACTTC. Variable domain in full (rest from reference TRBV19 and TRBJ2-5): DGGITQSPKYLFRKEGQNVTLSCEQNLNHDAMYWYRQDPGQGLRLIYYSQIVNDFQKGDIAEGYSVSREKKESFPLTVTSAQKNPTAFYLCASTQPGLLQETQYFGPGTRLLVL.

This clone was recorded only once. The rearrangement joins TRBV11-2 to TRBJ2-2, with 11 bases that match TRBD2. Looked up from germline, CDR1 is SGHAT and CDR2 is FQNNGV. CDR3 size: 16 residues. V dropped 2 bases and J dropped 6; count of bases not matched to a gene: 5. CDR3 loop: CASSLWVAGGPGELFF. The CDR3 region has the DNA TGTGCCAGCAGCTTATGGGTAGCGGGGGGGCCCGGGGAGCTGTTTTTT.

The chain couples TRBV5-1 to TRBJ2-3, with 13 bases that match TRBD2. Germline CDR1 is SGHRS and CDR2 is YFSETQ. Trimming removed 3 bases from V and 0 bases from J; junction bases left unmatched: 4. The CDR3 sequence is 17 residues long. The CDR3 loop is CASSSGLAGASTDTQYF. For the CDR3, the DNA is TGCGCCAGCAGCTCCGGACTAGCGGGGGCTAGCACAGATACGCAGTATTTT.

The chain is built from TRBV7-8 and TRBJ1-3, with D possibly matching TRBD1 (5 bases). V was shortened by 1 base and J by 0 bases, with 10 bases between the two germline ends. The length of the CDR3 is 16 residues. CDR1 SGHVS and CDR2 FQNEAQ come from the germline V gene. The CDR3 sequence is CASSLEEGYSGNTIYF. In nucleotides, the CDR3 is TGTGCCAGCAGCTTAGAGGAGGGGTACTCTGGAAACACCATATATTTT.

DNA of the CDR3: TGTGCCAGTAGTACCCCCCGGGGGGGGCCGGGAGATACGCAGTATTTT. Translated: CASSTPRGGPGDTQYF. V and J are TRBV19 and TRBJ2-3, with TRBD2 identical over 8 bases. CDR1 is LNHDA, CDR2 SQIVND, per germline (reference sequence). With V trimmed by 4 bases and J by 5 bases, 11 bases remained unmatched. The CDR3 is 16 amino acids.

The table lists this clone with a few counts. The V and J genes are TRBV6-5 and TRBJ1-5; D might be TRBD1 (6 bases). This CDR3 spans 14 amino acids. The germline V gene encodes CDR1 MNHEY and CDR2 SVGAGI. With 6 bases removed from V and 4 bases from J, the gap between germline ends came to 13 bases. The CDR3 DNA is TGTGCCAGCAGCCAAGGACAGCAGAATCAGCCCCAGCATTTT. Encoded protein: CASSQGQQNQPQHF.

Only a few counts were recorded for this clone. The CDR3 region is CASSETGKANYGYTF. CDR3 sequence (DNA): TGTGCCAGCAGTGAGACAGGAAAAGCTAACTATGGCTACACCTTC. The J gene is TRBJ1-2, the V gene TRBV6-1; tentative D call: TRBD1 (6 bases). The CDR3 runs 15 residues. Germline V gene lookup returns CDR1 MNHNS and CDR2 SASEGT. Trimming removed 3 bases at V and 0 bases at J, with 11 bases between.

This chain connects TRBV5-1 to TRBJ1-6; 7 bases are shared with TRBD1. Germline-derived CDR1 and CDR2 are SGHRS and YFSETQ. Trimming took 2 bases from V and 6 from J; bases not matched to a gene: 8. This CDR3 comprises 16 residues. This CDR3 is CASSLRGQNLNSPLHF. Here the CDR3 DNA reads TGCGCCAGCAGCTTACGGGGACAGAATCTTAATTCACCCCTCCACTTT.

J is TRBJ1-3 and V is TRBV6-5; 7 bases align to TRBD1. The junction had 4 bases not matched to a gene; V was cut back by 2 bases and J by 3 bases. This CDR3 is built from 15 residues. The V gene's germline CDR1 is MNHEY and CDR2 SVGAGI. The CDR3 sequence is CASSYTGVDGNTIYF. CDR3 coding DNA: TGTGCCAGCAGTTACACAGGGGTGGATGGAAACACCATATATTTT.

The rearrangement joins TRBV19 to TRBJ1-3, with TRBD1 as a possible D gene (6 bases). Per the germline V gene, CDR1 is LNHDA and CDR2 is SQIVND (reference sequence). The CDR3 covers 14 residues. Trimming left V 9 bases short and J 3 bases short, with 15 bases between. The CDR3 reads CASNLRGSGNTIYF. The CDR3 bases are TGTGCCAGCAATCTCAGGGGAAGTGGAAACACCATATATTTT. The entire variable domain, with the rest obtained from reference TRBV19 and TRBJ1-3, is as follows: DGGITQSPKYLFRKEGQNVTLSCEQNLNHDAMYWYRQDPGQGLRLIYYSQIVNDFQKGDIAEGYSVSREKKESFPLTVTSAQKNPTAFYLCASNLRGSGNTIYFGEGSWLTVV.

CDR3 in DNA: TGCGCCGGAGAGACAGGGGGAGTGGCTGAAGCTTTCTTT. It specifies CAGETGGVAEAFF. This chain links TRBV23-1 with TRBJ1-1; 9 positions match TRBD1. Being an ORF, TRBV23-1 has a function that is uncertain. Losses at the gene ends were 11 bases for V and 6 bases for J; bases not matched to a gene: 10. The CDR3 contains 13 residues.

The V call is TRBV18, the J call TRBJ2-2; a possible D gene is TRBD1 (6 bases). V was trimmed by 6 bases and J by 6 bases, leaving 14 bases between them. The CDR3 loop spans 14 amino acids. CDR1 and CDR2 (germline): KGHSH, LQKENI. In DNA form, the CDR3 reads TGTGCCAGCTCGCCGAAGGCAGGGGCCGGGGAGCTGTTTTTT. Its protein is CASSPKAGAGELFF. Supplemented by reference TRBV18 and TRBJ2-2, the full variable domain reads NAGVMQNPRHLVRRRGQEARLRCSPMKGHSHVYWYRQLPEEGLKFMVYLQKENIIDESGMPKERFSAEFPKEGPSILRIQQVVRGDSAAYFCASSPKAGAGELFFGEGSRLTVL.

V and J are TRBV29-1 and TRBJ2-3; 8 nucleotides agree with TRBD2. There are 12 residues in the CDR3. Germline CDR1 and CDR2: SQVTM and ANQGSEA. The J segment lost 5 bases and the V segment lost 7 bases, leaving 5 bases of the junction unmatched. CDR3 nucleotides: TGCAGCGCCGCCGGGGGGGGAGATACGCAGTATTTT. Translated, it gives CSAAGGGDTQYF.

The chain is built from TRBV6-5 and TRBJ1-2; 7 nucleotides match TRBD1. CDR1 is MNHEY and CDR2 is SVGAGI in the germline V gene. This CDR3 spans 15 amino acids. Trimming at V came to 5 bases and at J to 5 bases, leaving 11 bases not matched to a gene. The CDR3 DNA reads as TGTGCCAGCAGTCCGGAACAGGGGACGACTTATGGCTACACCTTC. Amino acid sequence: CASSPEQGTTYGYTF.

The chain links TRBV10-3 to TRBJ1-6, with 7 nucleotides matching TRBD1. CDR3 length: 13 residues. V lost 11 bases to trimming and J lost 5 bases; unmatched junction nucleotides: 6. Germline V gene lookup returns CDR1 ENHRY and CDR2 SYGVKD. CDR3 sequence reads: CASQGPNNSPLHF. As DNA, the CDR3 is TGTGCCTCACAGGGGCCCAATAATTCACCCCTCCACTTT.

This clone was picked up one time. CDR3 sequence reads: CASTEARDRDDLPEAFF. For the CDR3, the DNA is TGTGCCAGCACCGAAGCCCGGGACAGGGACGACCTTCCTGAAGCTTTCTTT. The chain links TRBV27 to TRBJ1-1; TRBD1 agrees at 9 bases. Germline assignment: CDR1 MNHEY and CDR2 SMNVEV (reference sequence). The V gene end was trimmed by 7 bases and the J gene end by 6 bases; junction bases not matched to a gene: 18. The CDR3 length is 17 residues.

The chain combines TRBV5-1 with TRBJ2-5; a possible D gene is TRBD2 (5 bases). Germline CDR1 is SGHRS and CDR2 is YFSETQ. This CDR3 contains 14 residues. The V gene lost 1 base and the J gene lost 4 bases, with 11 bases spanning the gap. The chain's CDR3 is CASSLLEGPETQYF. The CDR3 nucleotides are TGCGCCAGCAGCTTGTTAGAGGGCCCAGAGACCCAGTACTTC. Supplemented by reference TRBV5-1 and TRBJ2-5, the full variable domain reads KAGVTQTPRYLIKTRGQQVTLSCSPISGHRSVSWYQQTPGQGLQFLFEYFSETQRNKGNFPGRFSGRQFSNSRSEMNVSTLELGDSALYLCASSLLEGPETQYFGPGTRLLVL.

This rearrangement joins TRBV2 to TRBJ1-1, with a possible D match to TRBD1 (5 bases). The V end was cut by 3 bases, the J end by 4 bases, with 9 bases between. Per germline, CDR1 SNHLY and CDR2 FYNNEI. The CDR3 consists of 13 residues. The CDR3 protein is CASSDVGLTEAFF. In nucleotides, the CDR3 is TGTGCCAGCAGTGACGTGGGGCTCACTGAAGCTTTCTTT.

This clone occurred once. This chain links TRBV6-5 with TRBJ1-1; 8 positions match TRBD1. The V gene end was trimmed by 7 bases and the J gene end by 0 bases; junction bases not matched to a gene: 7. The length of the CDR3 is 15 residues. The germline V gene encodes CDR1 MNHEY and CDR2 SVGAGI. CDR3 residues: CASTSGDRLNTEAFF. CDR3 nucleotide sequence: TGTGCCAGCACAAGCGGGGACAGGTTGAACACTGAAGCTTTCTTT.

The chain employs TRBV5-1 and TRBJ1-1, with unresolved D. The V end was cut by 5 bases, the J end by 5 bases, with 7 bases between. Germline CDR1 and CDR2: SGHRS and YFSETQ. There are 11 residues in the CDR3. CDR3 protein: CASRLLTEAFF. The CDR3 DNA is TGCGCCAGCAGACTCCTAACTGAAGCTTTCTTT.

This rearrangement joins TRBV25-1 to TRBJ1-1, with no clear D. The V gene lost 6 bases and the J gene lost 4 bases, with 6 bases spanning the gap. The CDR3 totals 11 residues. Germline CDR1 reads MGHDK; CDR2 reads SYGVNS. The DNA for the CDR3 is TGTGCCAGCAGGCGGGGCACTGAAGCTTTCTTT. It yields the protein CASRRGTEAFF.

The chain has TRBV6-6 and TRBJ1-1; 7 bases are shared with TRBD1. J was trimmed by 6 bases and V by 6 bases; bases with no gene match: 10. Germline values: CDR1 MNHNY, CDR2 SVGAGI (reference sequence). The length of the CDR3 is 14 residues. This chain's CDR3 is CASRNRQGGPEAFF. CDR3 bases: TGTGCCAGCAGGAACCGACAGGGTGGCCCTGAAGCTTTCTTT.

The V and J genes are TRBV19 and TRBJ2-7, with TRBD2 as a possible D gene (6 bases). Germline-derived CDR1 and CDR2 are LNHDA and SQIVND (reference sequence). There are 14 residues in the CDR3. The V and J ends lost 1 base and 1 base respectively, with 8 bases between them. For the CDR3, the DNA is TGTGCCAGTAGTATAGTTGGGACTTCCTACGAGCAGTACTTC. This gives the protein CASSIVGTSYEQYF.

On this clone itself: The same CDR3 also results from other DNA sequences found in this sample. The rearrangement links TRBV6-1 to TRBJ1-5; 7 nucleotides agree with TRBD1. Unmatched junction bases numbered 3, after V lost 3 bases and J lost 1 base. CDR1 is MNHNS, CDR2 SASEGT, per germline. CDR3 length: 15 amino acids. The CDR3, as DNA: TGTGCCAGCAGTGAGGCAGGGGGGAGCAATCAGCCCCAGCATTTT. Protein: CASSEAGGSNQPQHF.

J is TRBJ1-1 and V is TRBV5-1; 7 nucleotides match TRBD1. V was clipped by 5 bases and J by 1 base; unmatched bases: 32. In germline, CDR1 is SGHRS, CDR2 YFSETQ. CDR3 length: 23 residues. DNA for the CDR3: TGCGCCAGCAGTGGTTCGGAGACAGCTCCAGACAGGGCTCAGGTGGGGAGGAACACTGAAGCTTTCTTT. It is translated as CASSGSETAPDRAQVGRNTEAFF.

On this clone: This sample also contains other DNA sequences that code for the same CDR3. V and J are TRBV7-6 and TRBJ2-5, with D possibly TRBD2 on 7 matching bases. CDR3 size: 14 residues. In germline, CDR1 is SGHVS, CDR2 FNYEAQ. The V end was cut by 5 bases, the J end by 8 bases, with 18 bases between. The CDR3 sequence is CASSPAGGAYTQYF. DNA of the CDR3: TGTGCCAGCAGCCCAGCTGGGGGGGCTTATACCCAGTACTTC.